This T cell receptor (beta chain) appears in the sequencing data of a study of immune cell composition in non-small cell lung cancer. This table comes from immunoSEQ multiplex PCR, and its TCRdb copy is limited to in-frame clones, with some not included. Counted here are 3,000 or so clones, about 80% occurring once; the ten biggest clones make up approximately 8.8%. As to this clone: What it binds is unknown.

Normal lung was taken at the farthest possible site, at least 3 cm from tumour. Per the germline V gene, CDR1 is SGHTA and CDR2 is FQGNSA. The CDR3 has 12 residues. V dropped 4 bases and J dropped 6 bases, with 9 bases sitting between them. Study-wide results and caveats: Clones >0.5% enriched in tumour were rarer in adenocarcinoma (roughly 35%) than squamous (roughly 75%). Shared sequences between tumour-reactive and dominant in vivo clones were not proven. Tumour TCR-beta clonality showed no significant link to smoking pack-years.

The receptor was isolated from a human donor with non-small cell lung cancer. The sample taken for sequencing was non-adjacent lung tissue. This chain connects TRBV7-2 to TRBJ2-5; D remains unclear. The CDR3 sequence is CASSSNLKTQYF. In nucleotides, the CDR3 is TGTGCCAGCAGCTCCAACTTGAAGACCCAGTACTTC.